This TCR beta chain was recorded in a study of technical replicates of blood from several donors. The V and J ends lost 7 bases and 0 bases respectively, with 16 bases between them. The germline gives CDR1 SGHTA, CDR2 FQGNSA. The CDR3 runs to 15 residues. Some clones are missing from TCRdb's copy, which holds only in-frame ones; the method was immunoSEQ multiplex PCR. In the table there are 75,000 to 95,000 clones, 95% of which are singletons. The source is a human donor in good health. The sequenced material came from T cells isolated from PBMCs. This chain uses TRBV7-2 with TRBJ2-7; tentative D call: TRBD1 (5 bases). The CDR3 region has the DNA TGTGCCAGCACCCCTGGGGCTTTTGACTCCTACGAGCAGTACTTC. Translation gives CASTPGAFDSYEQYF.